What follows are 10 T cell receptor beta chains derived from one specimen sequenced in a study of blood T cell repertoires in COVID-19. Here immunoSEQ multiplex PCR was the method, and the copy in TCRdb shows in-frame clones only, minus some. The sample shows around 98,000 clones, around 85% of them seen only once. The source material was peripheral blood. These receptors all stem from an older woman with acute or convalescent COVID-19.

J is TRBJ1-3 and V is TRBV15, with 7 nucleotides matching TRBD1. J was trimmed by 4 bases and V by 6 bases; bases with no gene match: 3. The germline V gene encodes CDR1 LNHNV and CDR2 YYDKDF (reference sequence). CDR3 length equals 13 residues. The CDR3 protein is CATSDRVGNTIYF. In nucleotides, the CDR3 is TGTGCCACCAGTGACAGGGTCGGAAACACCATATATTTT. The variable domain in full, with the rest retrieved from reference TRBV15 and TRBJ1-3, is DAMVIQNPRYQVTQFGKPVTLSCSQTLNHNVMYWYQQKSSQAPKLLFHYYDKDFNNEADTPDNFQSRRPNTSFCFLDIRSPGLGDTAMYLCATSDRVGNTIYFGEGSWLTVV.

The table lists this clone with a few counts. The chain combines TRBV6-5 with TRBJ1-2, with D tentatively TRBD1 (5 bases). Per the germline V gene, CDR1 is MNHEY and CDR2 is SVGAGI. The CDR3 sequence is 14 residues long. V was shortened by 5 bases and J by 4 bases, with 14 bases between the two germline ends. CDR3 in DNA: TGTGCCAGCAGTCCGGGGGTGAGGGGCTATGGCTACACCTTC. This translates into CASSPGVRGYGYTF.

This clone showed up just once. The V gene is TRBV14, the J gene TRBJ1-2; possible D gene TRBD1, 6 bases. V was trimmed by 4 bases and J by 3 bases, leaving 9 bases between them. The germline V gene has CDR1 SGHDN and CDR2 FVKESK. The CDR3 is made up of 13 amino acids. The CDR3 region has the DNA TGTGCCAGCAGCCGTGACAGGTACTATGGCTACACCTTC. Amino acid sequence: CASSRDRYYGYTF.

The chain couples TRBV6-5 to TRBJ1-1; a weak D match, TRBD1 (5 bases). V lost 7 bases, J lost 10 bases, and 25 bases lay in between. The CDR3 contains 15 residues. CDR1 is MNHEY and CDR2 is SVGAGI in the germline V gene. The CDR3 DNA is TGTGCCAGCACCGAACCGCGGCGAGGGAGGGGTCCAGCTTTCTTT. It encodes CASTEPRRGRGPAFF.

The rearrangement links TRBV30 to TRBJ2-3; 7 bases line up with TRBD2. The CDR3 consists of 14 residues. Per the germline V gene, CDR1 is GTSNPN and CDR2 is SVGIG (reference sequence). V lost 4 bases, J lost 1 base, and 5 bases stayed unmatched. CDR3 in DNA: TGTGCCTGGAACCGTCGGGGGGGCACAGATACGCAGTATTTT. It is translated as CAWNRRGGTDTQYF.

The chain joins TRBV10-3 to TRBJ1-1; 7 nucleotides align to TRBD1. The CDR3 has 12 amino acids. Germline assignment: CDR1 ENHRY and CDR2 SYGVKD. V was pared by 11 bases and J by 4 bases, with 7 bases of the junction left unmatched. The CDR3 bases are TGTGCCTCCCAGGGGGATAGCACTGAAGCTTTCTTT. The encoded protein is CASQGDSTEAFF.

The sample holds one count of this clone. V and J are TRBV7-9 and TRBJ1-5; D is undetermined. V lost 8 bases, J lost 3 bases, and 5 bases lay in between. Germline V gene sequence: CDR1 SEHNR, CDR2 FQNEAQ (reference sequence). The CDR3 totals 11 residues. This CDR3 is CASGPNQPQHF. The CDR3 nucleotides are TGTGCCAGCGGGCCCAATCAGCCCCAGCATTTT.

The genes are TRBV30 and TRBJ1-5; 7 nucleotides agree with TRBD1. Trimming removed 3 bases from V and 4 bases from J; junction bases left unmatched: 3. The germline CDR1 and CDR2 sequences are GTSNPN and SVGIG (reference sequence). This CDR3 is built from 13 residues. The chain's CDR3 is CAWSSRGNQPQHF. CDR3 in DNA: TGTGCCTGGAGCTCCAGGGGGAATCAGCCCCAGCATTTT.

J is TRBJ1-3 and V is TRBV18; D remains unclear. Germline CDR1 KGHSH, CDR2 LQKENI. The CDR3 totals 17 residues. The V and J ends lost 2 bases and 0 bases respectively, with 14 bases between them. The CDR3 nucleotides read TGTGCCAGCTCACCAACCCTAATACTGAGCTCTGGAAACACCATATATTTT. Translated: CASSPTLILSSGNTIYF.

This clone appeared a single time. The chain links TRBV2 to TRBJ2-5, with a tentative D call TRBD1 (5 bases). The CDR3 length is 14 residues. From germline, CDR1 is SNHLY and CDR2 FYNNEI. Trimming stripped 1 base from V and 7 bases from J, with 13 bases between. Here the CDR3 reads CASSEVVSRATQYF. The DNA of the CDR3 is TGTGCCAGCAGTGAAGTGGTTAGCAGGGCGACCCAGTACTTC. Full variable domain (outside the CDR3, taken from reference TRBV2 and TRBJ2-5): EPEVTQTPSHQVTQMGQEVILRCVPISNHLYFYWYRQILGQKVEFLVSFYNNEISEKSEIFDDQFSVERPDGSNFTLKIRSTKLEDSAMYFCASSEVVSRATQYFGPGTRLLVL.